Below, 8 T cell receptor beta chains from the same sample are listed, as sequenced in a study of blood T cell repertoires in COVID-19. The method was immunoSEQ multiplex PCR; TCRdb's version includes in-frame clones alone and lacks a portion of them. The sample contains about 85,000 clones, more than 75% of which appear only once. Material: peripheral blood. The receptors were sampled from a woman of 80 years or more with acute or convalescent COVID-19.

The gene calls are TRBV12-3 or TRBV12-4 and TRBJ1-5; D possibly corresponds to TRBD1 (5 bases). The CDR3 totals 13 residues. Trimming removed 7 bases from V and 9 bases from J, with 16 bases in between. CDR3 sequence (DNA): TGTGCCAGCACGCTAGGGGCCGGGCGGCCCCAGCATTTT. This encodes CASTLGAGRPQHF.

The genes are TRBV12-1 and TRBJ1-2; the table's D call, TRBD1, has no DNA check behind it. TRBV12-1 is assigned pseudogene status. This CDR3 contains 13 residues. This CDR3 reads CASSLWGTGGHTF. Here the CDR3 DNA reads TGTGCCAGCAGCCTTTGGGGGACAGGGGGTCACACCTTC.

The chain employs TRBV2 and TRBJ2-3, with D tentatively TRBD1 (6 bases). Per germline, CDR1 SNHLY and CDR2 FYNNEI. The CDR3 is 18 residues long. The V gene lost 8 bases and the J gene lost 0 bases, with 24 bases spanning the gap. The CDR3 nucleotides are TGTGCCAGCCTATACTTTCCTGGACAGTCCTCTAGCACAGATACGCAGTATTTT. It specifies CASLYFPGQSSSTDTQYF.

This clone has only one observation. The chain links TRBV7-9 to TRBJ2-7; 8 bases are shared with TRBD2. V was pared by 4 bases and J by 0 bases, with 8 bases of the junction left unmatched. Germline values: CDR1 SEHNR, CDR2 FQNEAQ (reference sequence). The CDR3 consists of 16 residues. The CDR3 sequence: CASSSRTSTDSYEQYF. The CDR3, as DNA: TGTGCCAGCAGCTCGCGGACTAGCACCGACTCCTACGAGCAGTACTTC.

This chain links TRBV19 with TRBJ1-5; TRBD1 is a possible D gene (6 bases). V lost 7 bases and J lost 0, with 10 bases in between. This CDR3 is built from 14 residues. Germline assignment: CDR1 LNHDA and CDR2 SQIVND (reference sequence). CDR3 bases: TGTGCCAGTAACGACAGGTATAGCAATCAGCCCCAGCATTTT. It codes for CASNDRYSNQPQHF. Using reference TRBV19 and TRBJ1-5 for the parts outside the CDR3, the full variable domain is DGGITQSPKYLFRKEGQNVTLSCEQNLNHDAMYWYRQDPGQGLRLIYYSQIVNDFQKGDIAEGYSVSREKKESFPLTVTSAQKNPTAFYLCASNDRYSNQPQHFGDGTRLSIL.

This chain's CDR3 is CASSWRQANYGYTF. In DNA form, the CDR3 reads TGTGCCAGCAGTTGGAGACAGGCAAACTATGGCTACACCTTC. The chain has TRBV25-1 and TRBJ1-2; the D gene is possibly TRBD1 (6 bases). The germline V gene encodes CDR1 MGHDK and CDR2 SYGVNS. There are 14 residues in the CDR3. Trimming removed 5 bases from V and 2 bases from J, with 12 bases in between.

The chain uses TRBV10-1 and TRBJ1-4; D is uncertain. Trimming pared 6 bases from V and 3 bases from J, leaving 5 bases between. The germline CDR1 and CDR2 sequences are WNHNN and SYGVQD (reference sequence). The CDR3 has 12 residues. In nucleotides, the CDR3 is TGCGCCAGCAGCCTCTCTAATGAAAAACTGTTTTTT. Translation gives CASSLSNEKLFF.

The V gene is TRBV7-9, the J gene TRBJ1-1, with D possibly being TRBD1 (5 bases). Between the trimmed V and J ends, which lost 1 base and 5 bases, there was a span of 11 bases. CDR3 length: 14 residues. Germline lookup yields CDR1 SEHNR and CDR2 FQNEAQ (reference sequence). The CDR3 loop reads CASSLEGHVTEAFF. As DNA, the CDR3 is TGTGCCAGCAGCTTAGAAGGACACGTTACTGAAGCTTTCTTT.